This entry describes one T cell receptor beta chain. Source study methods: Estimation of nucleated cell counts was performed using reference gene primer amplification. TCRdb's table, derived via immunoSEQ multiplex PCR, lists solely in-frame clones and lacks some. V and J calls and clone size are given by that table; D and trimming were obtained from the DNA. This table has roughly 76,000 clones, more than 75% appearing once. The data originate from a study of blood T cell repertoires in COVID-19. Study-level background: There were acute and convalescent COVID-19 samples, and they came from the United States, Italy and Spain. Sample material is recorded as cDNA or gDNA derived from T cells, B-cell-depleted T cells, or PBMCs.

The CDR3 is 10 residues long. Germline V lookup: CDR1 DFQATT, CDR2 SNEGSKA (reference sequence). V was cut by 7 bases and J by 5 bases, with 7 bases left in between. The sequenced material came from peripheral blood. The source of this sequence is a man aged 50-59 years with acute or convalescent COVID-19. The genes are TRBV20-1 and TRBJ2-3, with D uncertain. CDR3 bases: TGCAGTGTGCCCAGAGATACGCAGTATTTT. Translating gives CSVPRDTQYF.